This TCR beta chain was profiled in a study of T cells in Graves' hyperthyroidism and ophthalmopathy. The CDR3 runs 15 residues. The V gene's germline CDR1 is SGHKS and CDR2 YYEKEE (reference sequence). V lost 4 bases and J lost 3; bases outside the gene matches: 9. Uncontrolled infections, other autoimmune diseases, pregnancy or lactation led to exclusion of patients. The study based diagnoses on clinical symptoms, serum thyroxine and TRAb, thyroid ultrasound and orbital computed tomography. Cells are PBMCs isolated from more than 8.5 ml of fresh blood. From RNA transcripts, TCR beta CDR3 regions were amplified. Carried out on the TCR CDR3, a first-round RT-PCR used the HTBI primer set. TCRdb analysed the multiplex PCR reads with MiXCR anew, one entry per CDR3 protein. The sample has under 200,000 distinct CDR3 sequences, about a tenth seen once. This clonotype was observed a few times.

This receptor was obtained from a woman aged 18-30 years with Graves' hyperthyroidism that later progressed to Graves' ophthalmopathy. What was sequenced was blood. The chain combines TRBV5-5 with TRBJ2-5; 7 nucleotides agree with TRBD2. The CDR3 sequence: CASSPHVGGEETQYF. Written as DNA, the CDR3 is TGTGCCAGCAGCCCCCACGTGGGGGGGGAAGAGACCCAGTACTTC.